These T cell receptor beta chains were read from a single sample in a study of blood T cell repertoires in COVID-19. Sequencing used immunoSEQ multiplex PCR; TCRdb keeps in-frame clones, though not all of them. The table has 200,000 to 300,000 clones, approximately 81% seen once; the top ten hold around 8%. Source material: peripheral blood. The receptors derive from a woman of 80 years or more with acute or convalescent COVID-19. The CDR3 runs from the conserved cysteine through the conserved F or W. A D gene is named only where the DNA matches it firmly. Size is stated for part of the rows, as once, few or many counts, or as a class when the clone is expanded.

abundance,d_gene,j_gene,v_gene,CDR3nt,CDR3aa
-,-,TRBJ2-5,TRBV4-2,TGTGCCAGCAGCCAAGAGTTCGGTGGCCAGTACTTC,CASSQEFGGQYF
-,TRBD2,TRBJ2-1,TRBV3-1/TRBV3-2,TGTGCCAGCAGTAGCGGGCGTCTGGGCAATGAGCAGTTCTTC,CASSSGRLGNEQFF
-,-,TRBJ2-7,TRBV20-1,TGCAGTGCTAGAGATCCCACAGGGCAGTACTTC,CSARDPTGQYF
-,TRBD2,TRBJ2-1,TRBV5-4,TGTGCCAGCAGCTTGGCCCCTAGCGGGCTCCTCAATGAGCAGTTCTTC,CASSLAPSGLLNEQFF
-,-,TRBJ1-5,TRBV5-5,TGTGCCAGCAGCCCAGCCGGGATAGGACAGCGACTCAATCAGCCCCAGCATTTT,CASSPAGIGQRLNQPQHF
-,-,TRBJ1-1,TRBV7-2,TGTGCCAGCAGCTTAGGCCAGGTTAACACTGAAGCTTTCTTT,CASSLGQVNTEAFF
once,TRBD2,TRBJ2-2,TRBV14,TGTGCCAGCAGCCAAGATCTACCTAGCGGGCGAAACACCGGGGAGCTGTTTTTT,CASSQDLPSGRNTGELFF
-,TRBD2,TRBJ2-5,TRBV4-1,TGCGCCAGCAGCCAAGCGGGGGGTGGGAAAGAGACCCAGTACTTC,CASSQAGGGKETQYF
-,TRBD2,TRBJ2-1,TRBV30,TGTGCCTGGAGTGTGCCTTTACGACTAGCGGGCCGCTACAATGAGCAGTTCTTC,CAWSVPLRLAGRYNEQFF
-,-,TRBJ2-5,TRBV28,TGTGCCAGCAGTTCGACAGGGAGCCGGGGGGAGACCCAGTACTTC,CASSSTGSRGETQYF
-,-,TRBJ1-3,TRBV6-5,TGTGCCAGCAGCCTTCTAAGCTCTGGAAACACCATATATTTT,CASSLLSSGNTIYF